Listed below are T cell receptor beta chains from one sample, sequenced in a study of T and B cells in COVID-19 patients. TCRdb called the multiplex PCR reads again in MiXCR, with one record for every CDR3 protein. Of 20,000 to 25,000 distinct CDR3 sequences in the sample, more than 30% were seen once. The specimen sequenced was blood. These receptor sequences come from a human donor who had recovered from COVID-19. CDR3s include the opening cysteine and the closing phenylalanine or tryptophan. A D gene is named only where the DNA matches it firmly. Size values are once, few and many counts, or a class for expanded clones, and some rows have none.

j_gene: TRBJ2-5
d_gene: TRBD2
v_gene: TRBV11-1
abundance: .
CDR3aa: CASSPRTSGSYQETQYF
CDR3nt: TGTGCCAGCAGCCCCAGGACTAGCGGGTCGTACCAAGAGACCCAGTACTTC

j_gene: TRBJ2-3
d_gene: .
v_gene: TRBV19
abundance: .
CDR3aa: CASSITGGPSTDTQYF
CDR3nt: TGTGCCAGTAGTATTACGGGGGGCCCAAGCACAGATACGCAGTATTTT

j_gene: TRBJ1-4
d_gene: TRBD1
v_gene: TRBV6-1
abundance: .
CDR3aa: CASGEGRTGELFF
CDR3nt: TGTGCCAGCGGTGAAGGTCGAACAGGGGAACTGTTTTTT

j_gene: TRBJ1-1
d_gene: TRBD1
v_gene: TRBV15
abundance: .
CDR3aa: CATSRDLTGGAEAFF
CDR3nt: TGTGCCACCAGCAGAGATTTGACAGGGGGCGCTGAAGCTTTCTTT

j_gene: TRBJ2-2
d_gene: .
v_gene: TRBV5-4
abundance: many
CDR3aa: CASSPRQNTGELFF
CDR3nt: TGTGCCAGCAGCCCCAGACAGAACACCGGGGAGCTGTTTTTT

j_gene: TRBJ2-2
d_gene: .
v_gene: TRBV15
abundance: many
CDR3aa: CATSRGPGQGTGELFF
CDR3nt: TGTGCCACCAGCAGAGGCCCGGGCCAGGGCACCGGGGAGCTGTTTTTT

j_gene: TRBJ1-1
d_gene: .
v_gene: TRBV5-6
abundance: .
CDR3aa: CASSLALDLADTEAFF
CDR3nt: TGTGCCAGCAGCTTGGCCCTAGATCTGGCAGACACTGAAGCTTTCTTT

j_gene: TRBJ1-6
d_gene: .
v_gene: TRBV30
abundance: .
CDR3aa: CARRSDGDPNSPLHF
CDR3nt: TGTGCCCGGAGATCAGATGGGGACCCGAATTCACCCCTCCACTTT

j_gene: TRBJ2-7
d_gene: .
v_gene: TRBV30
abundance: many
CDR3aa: CAWSELGGSYEQYF
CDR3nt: TGTGCCTGGAGTGAGTTGGGGGGCTCCTACGAGCAGTACTTC

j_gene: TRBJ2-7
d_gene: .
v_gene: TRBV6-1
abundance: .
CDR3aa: CASSEGNSYEQYF
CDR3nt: TGTGCCAGCAGTGAAGGGAATAGCTACGAGCAGTACTTC

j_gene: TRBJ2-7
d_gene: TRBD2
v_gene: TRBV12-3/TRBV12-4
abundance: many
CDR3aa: CASTTTGLAGEISYEQYF
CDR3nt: TGTGCCAGCACGACCACGGGACTAGCGGGCGAAATCTCCTACGAGCAGTACTTC

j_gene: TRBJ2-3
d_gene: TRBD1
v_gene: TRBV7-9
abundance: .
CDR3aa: CASSIGTATDTQYF
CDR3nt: TGTGCCAGCAGCATTGGGACAGCCACAGATACGCAGTATTTT

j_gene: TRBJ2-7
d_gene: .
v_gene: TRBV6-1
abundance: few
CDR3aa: CASSESAQRTYEQYF
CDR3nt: TGTGCCAGCAGTGAATCTGCTCAGAGAACCTACGAGCAGTACTTC

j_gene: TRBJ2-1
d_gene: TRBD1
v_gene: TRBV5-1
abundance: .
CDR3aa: CASSPRDRANEQFF
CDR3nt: TGCGCCAGCAGCCCCCGGGACAGGGCTAATGAGCAGTTCTTC

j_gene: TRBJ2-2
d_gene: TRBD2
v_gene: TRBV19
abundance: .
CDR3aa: CASTGTVAGGIGELFF
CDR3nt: TGTGCCAGTACCGGGACTGTAGCGGGGGGGATCGGGGAGCTGTTTTTT

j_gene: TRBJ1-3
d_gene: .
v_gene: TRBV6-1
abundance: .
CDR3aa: CASREAGGLSGNTIYF
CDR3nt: TGTGCCAGCAGAGAAGCGGGGGGACTCTCTGGAAACACCATATATTTT

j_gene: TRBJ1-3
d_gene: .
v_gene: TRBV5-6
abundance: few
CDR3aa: CASSFYFSGNTIYF
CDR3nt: TGTGCCAGCAGCTTTTACTTCTCTGGAAACACCATATATTTT

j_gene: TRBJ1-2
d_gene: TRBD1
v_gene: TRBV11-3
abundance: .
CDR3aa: CASSWTGGHYGYTF
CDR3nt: TGTGCCAGCAGCTGGACAGGGGGGCACTATGGCTACACCTTC

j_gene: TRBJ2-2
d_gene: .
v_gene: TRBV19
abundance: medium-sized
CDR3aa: CASSQQGFTGELFF
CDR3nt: TGTGCCAGTAGTCAACAGGGATTCACCGGGGAGCTGTTTTTT

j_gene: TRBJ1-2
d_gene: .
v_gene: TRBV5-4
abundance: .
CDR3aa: CASSLDSGRGPGYTF
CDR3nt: TGTGCCAGCAGCTTGGATAGCGGGAGAGGACCTGGCTACACCTTC

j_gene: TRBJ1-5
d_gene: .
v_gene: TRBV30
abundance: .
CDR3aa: CAWSKDSSNQPQHF
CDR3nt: TGTGCCTGGAGTAAGGACAGTAGCAATCAGCCCCAGCATTTT

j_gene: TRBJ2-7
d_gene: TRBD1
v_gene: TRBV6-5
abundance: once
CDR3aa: CASSLGDRGRPYEQYF
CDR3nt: TGTGCCAGCAGCCTCGGGGACAGGGGTAGACCCTACGAGCAGTACTTC

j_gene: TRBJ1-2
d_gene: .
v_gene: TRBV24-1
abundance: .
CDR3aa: CATSDSGPYGYTF
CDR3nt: TGTGCCACCAGTGATTCAGGGCCCTATGGCTACACCTTC

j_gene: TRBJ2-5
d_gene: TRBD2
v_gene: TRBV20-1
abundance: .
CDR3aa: CSAPQAGRPQETQYF
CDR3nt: TGCAGTGCCCCGCAAGCGGGGAGGCCCCAAGAGACCCAGTACTTC

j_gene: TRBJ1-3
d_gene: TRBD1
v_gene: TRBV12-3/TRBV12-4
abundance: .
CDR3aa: CASRGQGSSSGNTIYF
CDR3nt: TGTGCCAGCAGGGGACAGGGCTCTAGCTCTGGAAACACCATATATTTT

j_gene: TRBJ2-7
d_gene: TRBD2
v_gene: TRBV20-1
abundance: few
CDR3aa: CSASYSGGISYEQYF
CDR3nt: TGCAGTGCTAGTTATAGCGGGGGAATCTCCTACGAGCAGTACTTC

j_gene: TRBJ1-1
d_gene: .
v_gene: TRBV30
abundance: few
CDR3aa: CAWSRGMNTEAFF
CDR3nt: TGTGCCTGGAGTCGGGGGATGAACACTGAAGCTTTCTTT

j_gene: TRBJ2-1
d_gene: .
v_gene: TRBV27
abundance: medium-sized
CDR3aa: CASSRYQGNEQFF
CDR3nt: TGTGCCAGCAGTAGATACCAGGGGAATGAGCAGTTCTTC

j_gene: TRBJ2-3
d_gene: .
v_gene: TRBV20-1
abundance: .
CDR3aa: CSARSGDTQYF
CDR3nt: TGCAGTGCTAGAAGTGGGGATACGCAGTATTTT

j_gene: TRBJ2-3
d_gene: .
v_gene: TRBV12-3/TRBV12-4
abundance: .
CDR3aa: CASRSVYSTDTQYF
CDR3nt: TGTGCCAGCAGGTCCGTCTATAGCACAGATACGCAGTATTTT

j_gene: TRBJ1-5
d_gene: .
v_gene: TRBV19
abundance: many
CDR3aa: CASSIGQQGQPQHF
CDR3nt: TGTGCCAGTAGTATAGGCCAGCAAGGTCAGCCCCAGCATTTT

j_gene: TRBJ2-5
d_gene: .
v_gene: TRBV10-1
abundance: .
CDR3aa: CASSESNGYQETQYF
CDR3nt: TGCGCCAGCAGTGAGTCGAATGGGTACCAAGAGACCCAGTACTTC

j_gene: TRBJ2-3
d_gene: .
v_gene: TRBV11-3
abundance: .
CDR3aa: CASSLEQGGLGTQYF
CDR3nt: TGTGCCAGCAGCTTAGAACAAGGTGGGCTGGGTACGCAGTATTTT

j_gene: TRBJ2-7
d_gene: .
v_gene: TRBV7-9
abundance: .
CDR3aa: CASSSMHEQYF
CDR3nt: TGTGCCAGCAGCTCCATGCATGAGCAGTACTTC

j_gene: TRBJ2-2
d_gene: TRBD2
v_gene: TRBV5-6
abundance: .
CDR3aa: CASSLGTSGGIRTGELFF
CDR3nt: TGTGCCAGCAGCTTGGGGACTAGCGGGGGGATTCGCACCGGGGAGCTGTTTTTT

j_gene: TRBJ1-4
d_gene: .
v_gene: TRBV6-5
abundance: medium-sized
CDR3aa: CASSRVEDRHEKLFF
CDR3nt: TGTGCCAGCAGCCGCGTGGAGGATCGACATGAAAAACTGTTTTTT

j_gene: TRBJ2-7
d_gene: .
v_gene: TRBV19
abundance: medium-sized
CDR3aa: CASRPDFSSYEQYF
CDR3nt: TGTGCCAGTAGGCCGGACTTTAGCTCCTACGAGCAGTACTTC

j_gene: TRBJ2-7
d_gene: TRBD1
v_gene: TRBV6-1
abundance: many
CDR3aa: CASIEGTGREQYF
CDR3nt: TGTGCCAGCATCGAGGGGACAGGGCGCGAGCAGTACTTC

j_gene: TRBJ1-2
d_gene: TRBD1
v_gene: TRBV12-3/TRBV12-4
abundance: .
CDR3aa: CASRRDRGGYTF
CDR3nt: TGTGCCAGCAGACGGGACAGGGGAGGCTACACCTTC

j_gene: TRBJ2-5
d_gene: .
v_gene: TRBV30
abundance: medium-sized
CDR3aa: CAWNGGPETQYF
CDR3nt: TGTGCCTGGAACGGGGGCCCGGAGACCCAGTACTTC

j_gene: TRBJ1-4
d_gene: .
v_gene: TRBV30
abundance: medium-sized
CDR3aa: CAWSVGSRKLFF
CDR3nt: TGTGCCTGGAGTGTTGGCAGTCGAAAACTGTTTTTT

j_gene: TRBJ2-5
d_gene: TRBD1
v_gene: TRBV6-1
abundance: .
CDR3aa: CASTRDTGTGLGTQYF
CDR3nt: TGTGCCAGCACCCGCGATACCGGGACAGGTCTTGGGACCCAGTACTTC

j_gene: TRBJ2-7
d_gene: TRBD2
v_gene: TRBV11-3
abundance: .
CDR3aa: CASSLGIAGGTEQYF
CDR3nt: TGTGCCAGCAGCTTAGGGATAGCGGGGGGGACCGAGCAGTACTTC

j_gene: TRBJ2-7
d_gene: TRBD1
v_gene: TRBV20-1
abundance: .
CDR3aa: CSASQEGATYEQYF
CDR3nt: TGCAGTGCTAGTCAAGAGGGGGCAACCTACGAGCAGTACTTC

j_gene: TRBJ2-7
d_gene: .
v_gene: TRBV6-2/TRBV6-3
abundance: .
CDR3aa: CASSLGQATYEQYF
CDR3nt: TGTGCCAGCAGTTTGGGGCAGGCCACCTACGAGCAGTACTTC